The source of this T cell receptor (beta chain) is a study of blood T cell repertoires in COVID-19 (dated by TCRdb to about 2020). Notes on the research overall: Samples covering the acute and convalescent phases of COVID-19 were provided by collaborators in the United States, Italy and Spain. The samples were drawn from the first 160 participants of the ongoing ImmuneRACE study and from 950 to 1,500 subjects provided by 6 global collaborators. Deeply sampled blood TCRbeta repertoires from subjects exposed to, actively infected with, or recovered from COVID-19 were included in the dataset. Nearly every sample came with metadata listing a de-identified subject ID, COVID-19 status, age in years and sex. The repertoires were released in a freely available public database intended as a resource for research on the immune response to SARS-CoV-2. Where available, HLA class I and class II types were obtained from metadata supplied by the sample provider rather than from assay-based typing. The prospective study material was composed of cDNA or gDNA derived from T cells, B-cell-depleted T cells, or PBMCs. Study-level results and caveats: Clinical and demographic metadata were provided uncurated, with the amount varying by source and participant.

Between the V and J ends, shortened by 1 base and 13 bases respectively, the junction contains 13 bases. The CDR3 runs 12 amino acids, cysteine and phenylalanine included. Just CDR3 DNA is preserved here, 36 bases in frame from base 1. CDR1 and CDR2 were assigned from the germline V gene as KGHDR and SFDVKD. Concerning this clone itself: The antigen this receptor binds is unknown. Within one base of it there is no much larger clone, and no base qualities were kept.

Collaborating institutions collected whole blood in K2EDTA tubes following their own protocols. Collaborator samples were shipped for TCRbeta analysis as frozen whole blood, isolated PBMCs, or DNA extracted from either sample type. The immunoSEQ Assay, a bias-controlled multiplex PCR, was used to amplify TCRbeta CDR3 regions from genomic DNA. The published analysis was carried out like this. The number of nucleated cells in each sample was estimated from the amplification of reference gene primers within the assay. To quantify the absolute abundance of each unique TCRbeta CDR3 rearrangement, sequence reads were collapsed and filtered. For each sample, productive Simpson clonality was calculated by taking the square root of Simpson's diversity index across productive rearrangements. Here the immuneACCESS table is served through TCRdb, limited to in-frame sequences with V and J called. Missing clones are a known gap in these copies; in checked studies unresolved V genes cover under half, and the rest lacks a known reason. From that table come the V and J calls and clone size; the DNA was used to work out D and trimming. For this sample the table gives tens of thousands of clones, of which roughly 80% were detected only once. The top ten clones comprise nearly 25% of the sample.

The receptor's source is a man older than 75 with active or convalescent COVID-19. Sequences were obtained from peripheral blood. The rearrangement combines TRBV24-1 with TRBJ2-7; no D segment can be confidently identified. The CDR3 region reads CATSDFGETTYF. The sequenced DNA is TGTGCCACCAGTGATTTTGGAGAAACCACCTACTTC.